One sample yielded the 11 T cell receptor beta chains listed below, sequenced in a study of T cell changes during pregnancy in multiple sclerosis. Here immunoSEQ multiplex PCR was the method, and the copy in TCRdb shows in-frame clones only, minus some. This sample has fewer than 95,000 clones, with about 93% found just once. The specimen was peripheral blood, collected in the first trimester of pregnancy. These receptors all come from a female donor with multiple sclerosis, enrolled in a pregnancy study.

This sequence joins TRBV5-1 and TRBJ2-1; 7 nucleotides align to TRBD2. The CDR3 is 13 residues long. The germline V gene encodes CDR1 SGHRS and CDR2 YFSETQ. J was trimmed by 4 bases and V by 2 bases; bases with no gene match: 0. CDR3 nucleotide sequence: TGCGCCAGCAGCTTCGGGGGGTACAATGAGCAGTTCTTC. Translation gives CASSFGGYNEQFF.

The chain employs TRBV11-3 and TRBJ1-2, with D possibly TRBD1 on 5 matching bases. The CDR3 spans 14 residues. Germline values: CDR1 SGHNT, CDR2 YENEEA. V dropped 0 bases and J dropped 8 bases, with 13 bases sitting between them. CDR3 in amino acids: CASSLDWRGRGYTF. The DNA for the CDR3 is TGTGCCAGCAGCTTAGATTGGAGGGGACGCGGCTACACCTTC.

V is TRBV6-5 and J is TRBJ1-5; 9 bases agree with TRBD1. Trimming removed 2 bases from V and 7 bases from J; junction bases left unmatched: 3. This CDR3 is 14 amino acids long. Per germline, CDR1 MNHEY and CDR2 SVGAGI. The CDR3, as DNA: TGTGCCAGCAGTTACGGGACAGGGAGGCAGCCCCAGCATTTT. It translates to CASSYGTGRQPQHF.

The rearrangement uses TRBV29-1 and TRBJ2-3; TRBD1 aligns across 9 bases. Germline-derived CDR1 and CDR2 are SQVTM and ANQGSEA. The CDR3 spans 14 residues. Trimming removed 5 bases from V and 5 bases from J; junction bases left unmatched: 8. CDR3 DNA sequence: TGCAGCGTTTCCGGGACAGGGTCTTTAGATACGCAGTATTTT. Its translation: CSVSGTGSLDTQYF.

This clone showed up just once. V usage is TRBV27 and J usage is TRBJ2-7, with D tentatively TRBD1 (7 bases). Trimming removed 0 bases at V and 7 bases at J, with 13 bases between. Germline loops: CDR1 MNHEY, CDR2 SMNVEV (reference sequence). CDR3 length: 14 amino acids. The CDR3, as DNA: TGTGCCAGCAGTTTATCGCTGACAGGGAGGGAGCAGTACTTC. It yields the protein CASSLSLTGREQYF.

V and J are TRBV11-2 and TRBJ2-2; D gene unclear. Per germline, CDR1 SGHAT and CDR2 FQNNGV. The CDR3 covers 14 residues. V lost 4 bases and J 10 bases, leaving 16 bases between the germline ends. The CDR3: CASSSLTRAKELFF. CDR3 DNA: TGTGCCAGCAGCTCCCTGACCCGAGCGAAGGAGCTGTTTTTT.

The chain is built from TRBV5-1 and TRBJ2-2; D is possibly TRBD2 (6 bases). The germline V and J ends were trimmed by 2 bases and 3 bases, with 14 bases remaining between them. The CDR3 length is 16 residues. CDR1 SGHRS and CDR2 YFSETQ come from the germline V gene. The CDR3 DNA follows: TGCGCCAGCAGCTTTGGCGGGAATGAGTACACCGGGGAGCTGTTTTTT. Protein product: CASSFGGNEYTGELFF. Looking up the rest from reference TRBV5-1 and TRBJ2-2 gives the full variable domain: KAGVTQTPRYLIKTRGQQVTLSCSPISGHRSVSWYQQTPGQGLQFLFEYFSETQRNKGNFPGRFSGRQFSNSRSEMNVSTLELGDSALYLCASSFGGNEYTGELFFGEGSRLTVL.

V is TRBV11-1 and J is TRBJ1-5, with 9 positions matching TRBD1. The ends lost 5 bases at V and 4 bases at J; junction bases unmatched: 6. Germline lookup yields CDR1 SGHAT and CDR2 FQDESV (reference sequence). The CDR3 has 15 amino acids. CDR3 sequence reads: CASSPGQGGNQPQHF. The CDR3, as DNA: TGTGCCAGCAGCCCGGGACAGGGCGGTAATCAGCCCCAGCATTTT.

The chain carries TRBV27 and TRBJ1-2, with a weak D call TRBD1 (5 bases). Trimming cost V 5 bases and J 3 bases, with 16 bases left between them. The CDR3 length is 15 residues. CDR1 is MNHEY, CDR2 SMNVEV, per germline (reference sequence). This CDR3 is CASSPYPPRDYGYTF. CDR3 bases: TGTGCCAGCAGTCCTTACCCTCCCAGGGACTATGGCTACACCTTC.

This sequence joins TRBV4-2 and TRBJ2-1; D might be TRBD2 (5 bases). The V and J ends lost 3 bases and 6 bases respectively, with 9 bases between them. The germline V gene has CDR1 LGHNA and CDR2 YNFKEQ. The CDR3 sequence is 13 residues long. CDR3 in amino acids: CASSHDGLNEQFF. CDR3 DNA: TGTGCCAGCAGCCACGACGGACTCAATGAGCAGTTCTTC.

The CDR3: CASGFTGKPYEQYF. In DNA, the CDR3 is TGTGCTAGTGGTTTCACGGGAAAGCCCTACGAGCAGTACTTC. The gene calls are TRBV12-5 and TRBJ2-7; possibly TRBD2 for D (5 bases). V shed 3 bases and J shed 2 bases, with 11 bases lying between them. Germline CDR1 LGHNT, CDR2 FRNRAP. The CDR3 loop spans 14 amino acids.